This is a list of T cell receptor beta chains from one sample in a study of blood T cell repertoires in COVID-19. This table comes from immunoSEQ multiplex PCR, and its TCRdb copy is limited to in-frame clones, with some not included. Of fewer than 250,000 clones in the sample, 82% were seen once. Sequences were obtained from peripheral blood. The receptors originated from a woman aged 70-85 years with acute or convalescent COVID-19. CDR3s include the opening cysteine and the closing phenylalanine or tryptophan. D genes are given only for firm matches. Not all rows give a size; the values are once, few, many and, for expanded clones, a class.

J gene,clone size,V gene,D gene,CDR3 protein,CDR3 DNA
TRBJ2-3,once,TRBV19,TRBD2,CASSTRTSGPAASQYF,TGTGCCAGTAGTACCCGGACTAGCGGCCCCGCCGCCTCGCAGTATTTT
TRBJ1-1,.,TRBV2,.,CASSEVWQMNTEAFF,TGTGCCAGCAGTGAAGTTTGGCAGATGAACACTGAAGCTTTCTTT
TRBJ1-2,.,TRBV27,.,CASSLGRGGGYTF,TGTGCCAGCAGTCTCGGACGAGGGGGTGGCTACACCTTC
TRBJ1-3,.,TRBV4-3,.,CASSQGAGGNTIYF,TGCGCCAGCAGCCAGGGGGCGGGTGGAAACACCATATATTTT
TRBJ2-7,.,TRBV27,.,CASGDRTYEQYF,TGTGCCAGCGGAGACAGAACCTACGAGCAGTACTTC
TRBJ2-4,.,TRBV28,TRBD1,CATTLDRGRSDIQYF,TGTGCCACCACATTGGACAGGGGGCGATCGGACATTCAGTACTTC
TRBJ2-3,once,TRBV7-2,.,CASSLMGSVTDTQYF,TGTGCCAGCAGCTTAATGGGGAGCGTCACAGATACGCAGTATTTT
TRBJ2-5,.,TRBV7-2,.,CASSLGVETQYF,TGTGCCAGCAGCTTAGGAGTCGAGACCCAGTACTTC
TRBJ1-1,few,TRBV19,.,CASSIGRVNTEAFF,TGTGCCAGTAGTATAGGGCGGGTGAACACTGAAGCTTTCTTT
TRBJ2-3,.,TRBV5-3,.,CARSATDDDTQYF,TGTGCCAGAAGCGCGACAGACGATGATACGCAGTATTTT
TRBJ2-7,many,TRBV5-1,TRBD1,CASSLRDSSYEQYF,TGCGCCAGCAGCTTGAGGGACAGCTCCTACGAGCAGTACTTC
TRBJ1-1,.,TRBV25-1,.,CASSEYGRAGTEAFF,TGTGCCAGCAGTGAATATGGCAGGGCCGGCACTGAAGCTTTCTTT
TRBJ1-1,.,TRBV19,.,CASRDSGGVAAFF,TGTGCCAGTAGGGATAGCGGGGGGGTTGCAGCTTTCTTT
TRBJ1-2,.,TRBV7-8,.,CASSPESFDGYTF,TGTGCCAGCAGCCCAGAATCCTTCGATGGCTACACCTTC
TRBJ2-3,.,TRBV4-1,TRBD2,CASSQDPAGGADTQYF,TGCGCCAGCAGCCAAGATCCAGCGGGGGGTGCAGATACGCAGTATTTT
TRBJ1-2,.,TRBV4-3,.,CASSQISGDYGYTF,TGCGCCAGCAGCCAAATTTCAGGGGACTATGGCTACACCTTC
TRBJ2-1,.,TRBV20-1,.,CSGLRFPPEFF,TGCAGTGGGTTGAGGTTCCCGCCCGAGTTCTTC
TRBJ2-4,.,TRBV15,TRBD1,CATSRDSGTGEYF,TGTGCCACCAGCAGAGATTCCGGGACAGGGGAGTACTTC
TRBJ2-2,.,TRBV10-3,TRBD1,CAISDKGARLTGELFF,TGTGCCATCAGTGACAAGGGGGCGCGCTTAACCGGGGAGCTGTTTTTT
TRBJ1-5,.,TRBV10-3,.,CAMGRTAENQPQHF,TGTGCCATGGGTAGGACAGCTGAAAATCAGCCCCAGCATTTT
TRBJ1-4,.,TRBV2,.,CASRGHPVNEKLFF,TGTGCCAGCAGGGGACACCCAGTAAATGAAAAACTGTTTTTT
TRBJ2-7,.,TRBV3-1/TRBV3-2,.,CASSQAYGIPYEQYF,TGTGCCAGCAGCCAAGCGTACGGGATCCCCTACGAGCAGTACTTC
TRBJ2-1,.,TRBV14,.,CASSQDRGASSYNEQFF,TGTGCCAGCAGCCAAGATCGCGGGGCGAGCTCCTACAATGAGCAGTTCTTC
TRBJ2-5,.,TRBV5-1,TRBD2,CASSPKGTSGGLQETQYF,TGCGCCAGCAGCCCGAAGGGGACTAGCGGGGGGTTACAAGAGACCCAGTACTTC
TRBJ1-1,.,TRBV5-5,.,CASSRSLQGVTEAFF,TGTGCCAGCAGCCGTTCCTTACAGGGAGTCACTGAAGCTTTCTTT
TRBJ1-1,.,TRBV6-2/TRBV6-3,.,CASSYDFFPGVF,TGTGCCAGCAGTTACGATTTTTTTCCGGGGGTATTT
TRBJ1-3,.,TRBV19,.,CASSTGYSGNTIYF,TGTGCCAGTAGTACAGGCTACTCTGGAAACACCATATATTTT
TRBJ2-4,few,TRBV2,TRBD1,CASKGQGGNIQYF,TGTGCCAGCAAAGGACAGGGAGGAAACATTCAGTACTTC
TRBJ2-4,.,TRBV9,TRBD2,CASSAAGGPKNIQYF,TGTGCCAGCAGCGCAGCGGGGGGGCCCAAAAACATTCAGTACTTC
TRBJ1-1,.,TRBV6-5,.,CASIIHQQGNTEAFF,TGTGCCAGCATCATCCACCAGCAGGGGAACACTGAAGCTTTCTTT
TRBJ2-1,.,TRBV3-1/TRBV3-2,.,CASSQGRSTPGEQFF,TGTGCCAGCAGCCAAGGGCGATCGACCCCCGGGGAGCAGTTCTTC
TRBJ2-3,.,TRBV4-3,.,CASSQSHTGTDTQYF,TGCGCCAGCAGCCAATCCCACACAGGCACAGATACGCAGTATTTT
TRBJ1-5,once,TRBV7-9,.,CASSLGGSDSNQPQHF,TGTGCCAGCAGCTTAGGAGGGTCGGATAGCAATCAGCCCCAGCATTTT
TRBJ1-1,.,TRBV19,TRBD1,CASSNTGGGTEAFF,TGTGCCAGTAGTAACACAGGGGGTGGTACTGAAGCTTTCTTT
TRBJ1-5,.,TRBV19,.,CASSIGGLYNQPQHF,TGTGCCAGTAGTATCGGGGGATTGTACAATCAGCCCCAGCATTTT